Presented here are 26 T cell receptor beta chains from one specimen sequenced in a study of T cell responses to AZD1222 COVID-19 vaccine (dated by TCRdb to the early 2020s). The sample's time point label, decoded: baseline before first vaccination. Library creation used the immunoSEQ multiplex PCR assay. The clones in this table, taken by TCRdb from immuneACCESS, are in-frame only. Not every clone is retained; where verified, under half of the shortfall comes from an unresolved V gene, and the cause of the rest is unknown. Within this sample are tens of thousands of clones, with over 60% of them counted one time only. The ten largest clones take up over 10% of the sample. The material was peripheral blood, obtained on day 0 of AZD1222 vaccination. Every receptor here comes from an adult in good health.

The CDR3 nucleotides are TGCGCCAGCACATCCCAGACAGGCTTTCTGAGAGCCAACGTCCTGACTTTC. This gives the protein CASTSQTGFLRANVLTF. The rearrangement links TRBV5-1 to TRBJ2-6; TRBD1 might be the D (6 bases). Germline V CDR1 and CDR2: SGHRS, YFSETQ. V lost 6 bases and J 7 bases, leaving 23 bases between the germline ends. This CDR3 is built from 17 residues.

The DNA of the CDR3 is TGTGCCAGCAGCCCATTCCGGTTTACCGGGGAGCTGTTTTTT. Translated: CASSPFRFTGELFF. This chain links TRBV5-4 with TRBJ2-2; D unresolved. The V gene's germline CDR1 is SGHNT and CDR2 YYREEE (reference sequence). The CDR3 extends over 14 amino acids. Trimming cost V 4 bases and J 5 bases, with 12 bases left between them.

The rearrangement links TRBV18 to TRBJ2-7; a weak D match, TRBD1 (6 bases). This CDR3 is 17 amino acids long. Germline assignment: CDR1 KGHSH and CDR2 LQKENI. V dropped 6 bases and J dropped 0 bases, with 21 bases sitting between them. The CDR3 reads CASSAGTQGSSSYEQYF. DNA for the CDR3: TGTGCCAGCTCGGCCGGTACACAGGGATCGAGCTCCTACGAGCAGTACTTC.

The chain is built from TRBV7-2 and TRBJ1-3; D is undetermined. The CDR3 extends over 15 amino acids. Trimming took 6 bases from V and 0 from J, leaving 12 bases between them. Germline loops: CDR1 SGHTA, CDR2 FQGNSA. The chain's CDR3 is CASSPAGYSGNTIYF. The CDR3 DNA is TGTGCCAGCAGTCCCGCCGGCTACTCTGGAAACACCATATATTTT.

The chain's CDR3 is CASSLGAPGNQPQHF. The CDR3 DNA reads TGTGCCAGCAGCTTGGGGGCGCCGGGCAATCAGCCCCAGCATTTT. The J gene is TRBJ1-5, the V gene TRBV5-8, with unresolved D. This CDR3 comprises 15 residues. The V gene lost 0 bases and the J gene lost 2 bases, with 9 bases spanning the gap. The germline V gene encodes CDR1 SGHTS and CDR2 YDEGEE.

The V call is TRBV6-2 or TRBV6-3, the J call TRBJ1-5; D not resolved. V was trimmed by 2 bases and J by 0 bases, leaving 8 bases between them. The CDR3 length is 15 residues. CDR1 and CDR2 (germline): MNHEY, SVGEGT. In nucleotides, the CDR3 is TGTGCCAGCAGTTACAGGCAGTATAGCAATCAGCCCCAGCATTTT. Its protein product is CASSYRQYSNQPQHF.

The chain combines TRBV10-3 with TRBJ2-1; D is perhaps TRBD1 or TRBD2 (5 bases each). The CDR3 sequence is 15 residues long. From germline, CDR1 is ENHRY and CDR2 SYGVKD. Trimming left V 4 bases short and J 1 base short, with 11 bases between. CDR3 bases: TGTGCCATCAGTGGGGGTGGGGGTTCCTACAATGAGCAGTTCTTC. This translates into CAISGGGGSYNEQFF.

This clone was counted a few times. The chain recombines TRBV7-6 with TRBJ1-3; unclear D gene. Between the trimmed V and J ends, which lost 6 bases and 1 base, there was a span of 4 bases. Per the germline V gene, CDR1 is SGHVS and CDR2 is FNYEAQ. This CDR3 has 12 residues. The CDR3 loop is CASRDSGNTIYF. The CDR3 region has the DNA TGTGCCAGCAGGGATTCTGGAAACACCATATATTTT.

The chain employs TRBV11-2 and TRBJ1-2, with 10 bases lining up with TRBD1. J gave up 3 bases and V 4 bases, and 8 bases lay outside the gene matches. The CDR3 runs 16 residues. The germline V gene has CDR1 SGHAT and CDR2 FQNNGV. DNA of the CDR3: TGTGCCAGCAGCTCGCCGGGACAGGGGCGGGACTATGGCTACACCTTC. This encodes CASSSPGQGRDYGYTF. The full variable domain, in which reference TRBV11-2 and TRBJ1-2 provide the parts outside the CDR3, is EAGVAQSPRYKIIEKRQSVAFWCNPISGHATLYWYQQILGQGPKLLIQFQNNGVVDDSQLPKDRFSAERLKGVDSTLKIQPAKLEDSAVYLCASSSPGQGRDYGYTFGSGTRLTVV.

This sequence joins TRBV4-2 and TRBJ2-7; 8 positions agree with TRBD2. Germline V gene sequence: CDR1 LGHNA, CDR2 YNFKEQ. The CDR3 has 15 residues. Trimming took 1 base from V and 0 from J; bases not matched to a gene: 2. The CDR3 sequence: CASSQGLASSYEQYF. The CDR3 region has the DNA TGTGCCAGCAGCCAAGGACTAGCGAGCTCCTACGAGCAGTACTTC.

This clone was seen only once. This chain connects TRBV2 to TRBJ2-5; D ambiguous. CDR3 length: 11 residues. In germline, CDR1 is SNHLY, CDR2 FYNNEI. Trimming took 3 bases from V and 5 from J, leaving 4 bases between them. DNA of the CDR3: TGTGCCAGCAGTGAGGGGGAGACCCAGTACTTC. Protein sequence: CASSEGETQYF.

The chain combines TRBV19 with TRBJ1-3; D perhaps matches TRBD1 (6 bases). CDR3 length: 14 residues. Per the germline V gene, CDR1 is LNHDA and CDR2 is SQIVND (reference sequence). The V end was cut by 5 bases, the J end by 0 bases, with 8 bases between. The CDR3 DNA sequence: TGTGCCAGTAGTCGGACAGTCTCTGGAAACACCATATATTTT. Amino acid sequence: CASSRTVSGNTIYF.

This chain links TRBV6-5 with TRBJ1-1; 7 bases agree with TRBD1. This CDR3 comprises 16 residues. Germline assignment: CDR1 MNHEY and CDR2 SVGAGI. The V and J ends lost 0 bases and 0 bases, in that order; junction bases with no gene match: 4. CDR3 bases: TGTGCCAGCAGTTACTCGTTTGGGACAGTGAACACTGAAGCTTTCTTT. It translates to CASSYSFGTVNTEAFF.

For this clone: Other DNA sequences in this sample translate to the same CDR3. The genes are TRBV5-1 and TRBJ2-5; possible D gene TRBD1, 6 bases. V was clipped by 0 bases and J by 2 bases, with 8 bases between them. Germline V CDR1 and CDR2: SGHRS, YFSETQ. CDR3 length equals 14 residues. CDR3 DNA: TGCGCCAGCAGCTTGGGAGGGGGTCAAGAGACCCAGTACTTC. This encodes CASSLGGGQETQYF.

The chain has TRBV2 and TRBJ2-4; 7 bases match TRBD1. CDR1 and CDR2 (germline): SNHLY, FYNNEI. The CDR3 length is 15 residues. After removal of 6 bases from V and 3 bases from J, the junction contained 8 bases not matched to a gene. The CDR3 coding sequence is TGTGCCAGCAGCCGGGACAGTCAGGGCAAAAACATTCAGTACTTC. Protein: CASSRDSQGKNIQYF.

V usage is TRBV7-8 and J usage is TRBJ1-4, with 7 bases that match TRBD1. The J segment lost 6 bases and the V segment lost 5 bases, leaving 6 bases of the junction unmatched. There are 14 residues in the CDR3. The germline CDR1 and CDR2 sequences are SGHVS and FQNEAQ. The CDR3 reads CASSLNRGHEKLFF. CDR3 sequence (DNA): TGTGCCAGCAGCCTTAACAGGGGACATGAAAAACTGTTTTTT.

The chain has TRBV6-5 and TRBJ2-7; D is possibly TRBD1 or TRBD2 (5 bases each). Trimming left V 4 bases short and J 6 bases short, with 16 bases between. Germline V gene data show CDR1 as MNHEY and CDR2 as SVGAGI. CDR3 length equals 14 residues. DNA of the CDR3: TGTGCCAGCAGTTTCGGCAGGGAGCCCGGCGAGCAGTACTTC. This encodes CASSFGREPGEQYF.

This chain's CDR3 is CASSLETGNSGNTIYF. For the CDR3, the DNA is TGCGCCAGCAGCTTGGAAACAGGGAACTCTGGAAACACCATATATTTT. The chain recombines TRBV5-1 with TRBJ1-3; perhaps TRBD1 as D (6 bases). V was pared by 0 bases and J by 0 bases, with 10 bases between. This CDR3 has 16 residues. In germline, CDR1 is SGHRS, CDR2 YFSETQ.

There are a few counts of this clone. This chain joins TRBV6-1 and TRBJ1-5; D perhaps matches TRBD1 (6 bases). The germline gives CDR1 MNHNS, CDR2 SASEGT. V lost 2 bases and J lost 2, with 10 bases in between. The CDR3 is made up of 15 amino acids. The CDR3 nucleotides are TGTGCCAGCAGTGAATCCCCAGGGGGCAATCAGCCCCAGCATTTT. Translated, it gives CASSESPGGNQPQHF.

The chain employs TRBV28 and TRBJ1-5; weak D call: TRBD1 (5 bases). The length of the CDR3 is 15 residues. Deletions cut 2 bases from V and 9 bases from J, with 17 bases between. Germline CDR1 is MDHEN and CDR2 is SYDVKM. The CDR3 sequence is CASSLNSQGEGPQHF. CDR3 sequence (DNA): TGTGCCAGCAGTTTAAACTCGCAGGGAGAGGGGCCCCAGCATTTT.

This chain's CDR3 is CASSPTPRTVRSELFF. CDR3 DNA sequence: TGTGCCAGCAGCCCGACCCCCCGGACAGTTAGGTCCGAGCTGTTTTTT. The chain combines TRBV3-1 (or the pseudogene TRBV3-2) with TRBJ2-2; a weak D match, TRBD1 (6 bases). Trimming took 4 bases from V and 11 from J, leaving 23 bases between them. CDR1 and CDR2 from the germline V gene are LGHDT and YNNKEL (reference sequence). The CDR3 consists of 16 residues.

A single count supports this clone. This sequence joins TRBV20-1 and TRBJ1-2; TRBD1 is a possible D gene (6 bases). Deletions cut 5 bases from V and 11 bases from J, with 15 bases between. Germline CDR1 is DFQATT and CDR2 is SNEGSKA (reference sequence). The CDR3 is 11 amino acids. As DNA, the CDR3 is TGCAGTGCTCTCCGGGACACCTCTTACACCTTC. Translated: CSALRDTSYTF.

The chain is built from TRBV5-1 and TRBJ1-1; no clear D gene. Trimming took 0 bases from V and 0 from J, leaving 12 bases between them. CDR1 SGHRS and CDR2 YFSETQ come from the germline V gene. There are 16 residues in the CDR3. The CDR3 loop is CASSLADTGVNTEAFF. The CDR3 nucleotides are TGCGCCAGCAGCTTGGCCGATACGGGTGTGAACACTGAAGCTTTCTTT.

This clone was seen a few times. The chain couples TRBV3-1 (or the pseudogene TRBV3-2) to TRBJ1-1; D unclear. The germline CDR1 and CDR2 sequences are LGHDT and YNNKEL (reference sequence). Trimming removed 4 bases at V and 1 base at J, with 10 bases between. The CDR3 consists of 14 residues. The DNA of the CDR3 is TGTGCCAGCAGCCCTGGAGGCAGGAACACTGAAGCTTTCTTT. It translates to CASSPGGRNTEAFF.

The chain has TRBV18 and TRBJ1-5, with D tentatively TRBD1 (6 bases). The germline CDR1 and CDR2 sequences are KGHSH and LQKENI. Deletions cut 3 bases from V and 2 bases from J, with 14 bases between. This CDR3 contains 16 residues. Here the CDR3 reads CASSPSTGRGNQPQHF. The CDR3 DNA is TGTGCCAGCTCACCCTCGACAGGTAGGGGCAATCAGCCCCAGCATTTT. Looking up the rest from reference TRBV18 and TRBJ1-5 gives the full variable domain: NAGVMQNPRHLVRRRGQEARLRCSPMKGHSHVYWYRQLPEEGLKFMVYLQKENIIDESGMPKERFSAEFPKEGPSILRIQQVVRGDSAAYFCASSPSTGRGNQPQHFGDGTRLSIL.

In DNA, the CDR3 is TGTGCCAGCGGTTTGGGTATGTACGAGCAGTACTTC. Translation gives CASGLGMYEQYF. This chain connects TRBV6-5 to TRBJ2-7; no clear D. Germline lookup yields CDR1 MNHEY and CDR2 SVGAGI. The CDR3 runs to 12 residues. V was clipped by 8 bases and J by 4 bases, with 12 bases between them.